Below, 27 T cell receptor beta chains from the same sample are listed, as sequenced in a study of human T cells and chemical hapten exposure. Time point meaning: pre-sensitization, week 0. The treatment was: therapeutic diphenylcyclopropenone sensitization with weekly scalp DPC. In TCRdb, the RACE reads were re-called with MiXCR into one record per CDR3 protein. The sample contains some 300,000 distinct CDR3 sequences, approximately 5.8% of which appear only once. The specimen was whole blood, collected in connection with sensitization to the hapten diphenylcyclopropenone (DPC). The receptors stem from a woman aged 18-29 years with alopecia areata. Some clones in this sample may be carry-over from other donors' samples.

The DNA for the CDR3 is TGTGCCAGCAGCTTAGGAGGGGGCTTGAACACCGGGGAGCTGTTTTTT. Encoded protein: CASSLGGGLNTGELFF. V is TRBV7-9 and J is TRBJ2-2; 7 bases are a match to TRBD1. Germline V lookup: CDR1 SEHNR, CDR2 FQNEAQ (reference sequence). This CDR3 comprises 16 residues. With V trimmed by 1 base and J by 1 base, 3 bases remained unmatched.

Many counts were recorded for this clonotype. This rearrangement joins TRBV29-1 to TRBJ2-5; TRBD1 aligns across 11 bases. V lost 8 bases and J lost 3; bases outside the gene matches: 11. The germline V gene encodes CDR1 SQVTM and CDR2 ANQGSEA. The CDR3 spans 15 residues. The CDR3 here is CSLFLPGQGEETQYF. DNA for the CDR3: TGCAGCCTGTTCTTACCGGGACAGGGGGAAGAGACCCAGTACTTC.

This clonotype has more than one count but fewer than ten. The V gene is TRBV3-1, the J gene TRBJ1-1; tentative D call: TRBD1 (6 bases). The V end was cut by 6 bases, the J end by 5 bases, with 13 bases between. Germline V gene data show CDR1 as LGHDT and CDR2 as YNNKEL (reference sequence). The CDR3 sequence is 13 residues long. CDR3 bases: TGTGCCAGCAGTCAGGGGTTTGGTACTGAAGCTTTCTTT. It yields the protein CASSQGFGTEAFF.

This chain links TRBV4-1 with TRBJ1-2, with a tentative D call TRBD1 (6 bases). Trimming took off 0 bases at V and 4 bases at J, with 18 bases between the two ends. Germline CDR1 MGHRA, CDR2 YSYEKL. The CDR3 has 17 residues. The chain's CDR3 is CASSQDFRTGQSYGYTF. CDR3 DNA sequence: TGCGCCAGCAGCCAAGATTTTCGCACTGGACAGAGCTATGGCTACACCTTC.

V is TRBV6-5 and J is TRBJ2-7; D may be TRBD1 (6 bases). The germline V and J ends were trimmed by 8 bases and 0 bases, with 20 bases remaining between them. The CDR3 spans 16 residues. Germline CDR1 MNHEY, CDR2 SVGAGI. The CDR3 bases are TGTGCCAGCGTAGCCCCACAGGGTCGCAACTCCTACGAGCAGTACTTC. Its protein is CASVAPQGRNSYEQYF.

This clonotype has at least ten counts. The chain links TRBV7-9 to TRBJ2-2; D might be TRBD1 (6 bases). Per germline, CDR1 SEHNR and CDR2 FQNEAQ (reference sequence). V was clipped by 4 bases and J by 6 bases, with 18 bases between them. CDR3 length: 16 amino acids. The CDR3 sequence: CASSSDLQGKAGELFF. CDR3 DNA: TGTGCCAGCAGCTCCGACTTACAGGGTAAAGCCGGGGAGCTGTTTTTT.

J is TRBJ1-4 and V is TRBV5-4, with 8 bases matching TRBD1. Trimming removed 1 base from V and 5 bases from J; junction bases left unmatched: 7. The germline V gene encodes CDR1 SGHNT and CDR2 YYREEE (reference sequence). The CDR3 runs to 16 residues. The CDR3 protein is CASSLYSGGSNEKLFF. The DNA for the CDR3 is TGTGCCAGCAGCTTGTATTCAGGGGGCTCCAATGAAAAACTGTTTTTT. Together with reference TRBV5-4 and TRBJ1-4, the CDR3 gives the full variable domain: ETGVTQSPTHLIKTRGQQVTLRCSSQSGHNTVSWYQQALGQGPQFIFQYYREEENGRGNFPPRFSGLQFPNYSSELNVNALELDDSALYLCASSLYSGGSNEKLFFGSGTQLSVL.

This chain links TRBV7-9 with TRBJ2-2; TRBD2 matches at 8 bases. Germline loops: CDR1 SEHNR, CDR2 FQNEAQ (reference sequence). The CDR3 is 18 residues long. With V trimmed by 5 bases and J by 4 bases, 15 bases remained unmatched. Here the CDR3 DNA reads TGTGCCAGCAGCGCAACTACTAGCGGAGGGACGGGCACCGGGGAGCTGTTTTTT. This sequence encodes CASSATTSGGTGTGELFF.

This clonotype was detected a few times. The chain recombines TRBV7-2 with TRBJ2-2; 7 bases are shared with TRBD1. CDR1 is SGHTA and CDR2 is FQGNSA in the germline V gene. V shed 5 bases and J 5 bases; nucleotides not matched to a gene: 8. CDR3 length: 15 amino acids. This CDR3 reads CASSAHDRDTGELFF. In DNA form, the CDR3 reads TGTGCCAGCAGCGCGCATGACAGGGATACCGGGGAGCTGTTTTTT.

The V call is TRBV6-4, the J call TRBJ2-3; a possible D gene is TRBD1 (5 bases). Germline values: CDR1 MRHNA, CDR2 SNTAGT. CDR3 length equals 15 residues. Trimming stripped 5 bases from V and 6 bases from J, with 18 bases between. This chain's CDR3 is CASSPIGHIGDTQYF. Written as DNA, the CDR3 is TGTGCCAGCAGTCCAATCGGACATATTGGGGATACGCAGTATTTT.

At least ten counts were recorded for this clonotype. This chain uses TRBV6-4 with TRBJ1-2; TRBD1 agrees at 7 bases. V was clipped by 6 bases and J by 10 bases; unmatched bases: 11. The germline CDR1 and CDR2 sequences are MRHNA and SNTAGT. CDR3 length: 13 residues. The CDR3 is CASSEDRRGLYTF. The CDR3 DNA sequence: TGTGCCAGCAGCGAGGACAGGCGAGGCCTCTACACCTTC.

This clonotype was recorded at least ten times. This chain uses TRBV6-1 with TRBJ1-4; D is possibly TRBD1 (6 bases). Germline V gene lookup returns CDR1 MNHNS and CDR2 SASEGT. V was pared by 10 bases and J by 0 bases, with 15 bases between. The CDR3 is made up of 15 amino acids. This chain's CDR3 is CATRNAGATNEKLFF. CDR3 nucleotide sequence: TGTGCCACCAGAAACGCAGGGGCAACTAATGAAAAACTGTTTTTT.

This clonotype was detected many times. This chain uses TRBV9 with TRBJ2-1; 9 bases are shared with TRBD2. Germline CDR1 and CDR2: SGDLS and YYNGEE. This CDR3 contains 16 residues. The V gene end was trimmed by 0 bases and the J gene end by 4 bases; junction bases not matched to a gene: 5. The CDR3 is CASSVDLAGTYNEQFF. In nucleotides, the CDR3 is TGTGCCAGCAGCGTAGATCTAGCGGGGACGTACAATGAGCAGTTCTTC.

This clonotype occurred a few times. V and J are TRBV2 and TRBJ2-4; tentatively, D is TRBD1 (5 bases). Germline V gene data show CDR1 as SNHLY and CDR2 as FYNNEI. The CDR3 contains 15 residues. Trimming pared 4 bases from V and 1 base from J, leaving 11 bases between. This CDR3 is CASSGYRGAKNIQYF. For the CDR3, the DNA is TGTGCCAGCAGTGGATATAGGGGCGCCAAAAACATTCAGTACTTC.

In regard to this clonotype: This clone may be a read error of a much larger clone one base away. The chain recombines TRBV6-1 with TRBJ1-1; D is perhaps TRBD1 (6 bases). This CDR3 has 13 amino acids. V dropped 6 bases and J dropped 1 base, with 9 bases sitting between them. Germline loops: CDR1 MNHNS, CDR2 SASEGT. CDR3 nucleotide sequence: TGTGCCAGCAGAGAACAGGGGAACACTGAAGCTTTCTTT. Its protein is CASREQGNTEAFF.

This clonotype was seen more than once but under ten times. This rearrangement joins TRBV6-2 or TRBV6-3 to TRBJ2-3; D gene uncertain. The V end was cut by 11 bases, the J end by 5 bases, with 20 bases between. The germline gives CDR1 MNHEY, CDR2 SVGEGT. This CDR3 comprises 14 residues. The CDR3 DNA reads TGTGCCGCGACGACTCATGGCTCCTTAGATACGCAGTATTTT. As protein: CAATTHGSLDTQYF.

This clonotype was seen a few times. The chain employs TRBV28 and TRBJ2-7, with 10 nucleotides matching TRBD2. This CDR3 spans 17 amino acids. The V and J ends lost 5 bases and 0 bases, in that order; junction bases with no gene match: 10. CDR1 MDHEN and CDR2 SYDVKM come from the germline V gene. In nucleotides, the CDR3 is TGTGCCAGCAGTCCCGCGCTAGCGGGGGCCTTCTCCTACGAGCAGTACTTC. As protein: CASSPALAGAFSYEQYF.

This clonotype showed up just a few times. This chain connects TRBV27 to TRBJ2-1; D gene uncertain. Germline V gene data show CDR1 as MNHEY and CDR2 as SMNVEV (reference sequence). The CDR3 length is 14 residues. With 0 bases removed from V and 3 bases from J, the gap between germline ends came to 6 bases. The CDR3 here is CASSLSGLYNEQFF. As DNA, the CDR3 is TGTGCCAGCAGTTTATCAGGCCTCTACAATGAGCAGTTCTTC.

This clonotype has only a few counts. The chain joins TRBV6-8 to TRBJ2-6, with 8 bases aligning to TRBD1. The CDR3 spans 16 residues. Germline CDR1 reads MNHGY; CDR2 reads SAAAGT. V lost 6 bases, J lost 1 base, and 5 bases stayed unmatched. CDR3 DNA sequence: TGTGCCAGCAGGGGACAGGCGAATTCTGGGGCCAACGTCCTGACTTTC. This translates into CASRGQANSGANVLTF.

The sample holds many counts of this clonotype. The chain carries TRBV2 and TRBJ2-3, with TRBD2 identical over 7 bases. The CDR3 runs 13 residues. V gave up 1 base and J gave up 9 bases; unmatched junction bases: 4. CDR1 is SNHLY, CDR2 FYNNEI, per germline. The CDR3 sequence is CASSEVTSVTQYF. In nucleotides, the CDR3 is TGTGCCAGCAGTGAAGTTACTAGCGTCACGCAGTATTTT.

This clonotype has at least ten counts. V and J are TRBV4-3 and TRBJ2-3; D is possibly TRBD1 (5 bases). Trimming stripped 0 bases from V and 0 bases from J, with 16 bases between. The CDR3 runs 18 residues. Germline V CDR1 and CDR2: LGHNA, YSLEER. The CDR3 protein is CASSQDLGAGPSTDTQYF. CDR3 in DNA: TGCGCCAGCAGCCAAGACCTAGGGGCAGGACCCAGCACAGATACGCAGTATTTT.

This clonotype was seen repeatedly, ten times or more. The chain uses TRBV7-2 and TRBJ2-1, with D perhaps TRBD2 (7 bases). Germline loops: CDR1 SGHTA, CDR2 FQGNSA. V gave up 1 base and J gave up 2 bases, with 9 bases separating them. The CDR3 spans 15 residues. The CDR3 here is CASSLGGGAYNEQFF. For the CDR3, the DNA is TGTGCCAGCAGCTTAGGAGGGGGGGCCTACAATGAGCAGTTCTTC.

The table lists this clonotype with many counts. The V gene is TRBV4-1, the J gene TRBJ2-7; tentatively, D is TRBD1 (6 bases). The CDR3 extends over 17 amino acids. Germline-derived CDR1 and CDR2 are MGHRA and YSYEKL. V lost 1 base, J lost 3 bases, and 19 bases lay in between. As DNA, the CDR3 is TGCGCCAGCAGCCAAGGAGCAACAGGGTTCGGCGACTACGAGCAGTACTTC. It yields the protein CASSQGATGFGDYEQYF.

The genes are TRBV29-1 and TRBJ2-3, with TRBD2 matching 9 bases. Germline trimming cut 6 bases from V and 2 bases from J; bases unmatched to any gene: 12. Germline assignment: CDR1 SQVTM and CDR2 ANQGSEA. The CDR3 sequence is 16 residues long. The CDR3 nucleotides are TGCAGCGTAGGGTTAGGAGCGGGGGGCTCCACAGATACGCAGTATTTT. It is translated as CSVGLGAGGSTDTQYF.

This clonotype has just a few counts. The CDR3, as DNA: TGCGCCAGCAGCCAACAGGGCGCGAGGAGGGTACAGGAAAAACTGTTTTTT. It translates to CASSQQGARRVQEKLFF. The chain joins TRBV4-1 to TRBJ1-4, with D perhaps TRBD1 (5 bases). The CDR3 extends over 17 amino acids. Trimming shortened V by 2 bases and J by 8 bases, and 21 bases separated the two germline ends. The germline CDR1 and CDR2 sequences are MGHRA and YSYEKL.

The chain carries TRBV7-2 and TRBJ2-1; D is tentatively TRBD1 or TRBD2 (6 bases each). CDR1 SGHTA and CDR2 FQGNSA come from the germline V gene. The CDR3 loop spans 16 amino acids. V was clipped by 5 bases and J by 10 bases, with 24 bases between them. In nucleotides, the CDR3 is TGTGCCAGCAGCGCCCTGACTAGTTTAGGGGGAGCAGAGCAGTTCTTC. Protein sequence: CASSALTSLGGAEQFF.

This clonotype has ten or more counts. The chain uses TRBV12-3 or TRBV12-4 and TRBJ1-1; no reliable D call. V shed 4 bases and J shed 3 bases, with 9 bases lying between them. The CDR3 has 13 residues. CDR3 amino acids: CASSYGGYTEAFF. CDR3 DNA: TGTGCCAGCAGTTACGGAGGATACACTGAAGCTTTCTTT.